This record concerns one T cell receptor (beta chain) sequence. Antigen unknown. The data derive from a study of response to subunit inactivated influenza vaccine. Study-wide findings and caveats: It was suggested by the authors that few new T cells are recruited by each seasonal influenza vaccination.

Each CDR3 protein gets one entry after TCRdb re-called the RT-PCR reads with MiXCR. This sample yields around 650,000 distinct CDR3 sequences, of which approximately 15% are seen a single time; roughly 11% belongs to the top ten. The sample in question was PBMCs from blood, obtained 11 to 12 days after vaccination. This receptor was obtained from a man aged 45-60 years who received an inactivated influenza vaccine.

CDR3 sequence: CASRKGGSTEAFF. DNA of the CDR3: TGTGCCAGCCGAAAAGGGGGGTCCACTGAAGCTTTCTTT. V gene TRBV12-3 or TRBV12-4 combines with J gene TRBJ1-1, with D maybe TRBD1 (6 bases). This CDR3 has 13 residues. V was pared by 8 bases and J by 4 bases, with 14 bases between.